A few counts support the clone carrying this TCR beta chain. The data were taken from a study of blood T cell repertoires in COVID-19. In the authors' methods: Reference gene primer amplification yielded estimated nucleated cell counts. Repertoires were generated with immunoSEQ multiplex PCR, while TCRdb's copy carries only in-frame clones and drops some. V and J calls and clone size come straight from that table; D and trimming were deduced from the DNA. The sample lists roughly 200,000 clones, 88% occurring once. The CDR3 has 14 residues. V lost 3 bases and J 3 bases, leaving 11 bases between the germline ends. Looked up from germline, CDR1 is MNHEY and CDR2 is SVGEGT.

Sequenced input: peripheral blood. The sequence was collected from a man aged 18 to 35 with active or convalescent COVID-19. The chain links TRBV6-2 or TRBV6-3 to TRBJ2-5; tentatively, D is TRBD2 (6 bases). The CDR3 DNA reads as TGTGCCAGCAGTTATTTCAGGGAGGAAGAGACCCAGTACTTC. Translation gives CASSYFREEETQYF.